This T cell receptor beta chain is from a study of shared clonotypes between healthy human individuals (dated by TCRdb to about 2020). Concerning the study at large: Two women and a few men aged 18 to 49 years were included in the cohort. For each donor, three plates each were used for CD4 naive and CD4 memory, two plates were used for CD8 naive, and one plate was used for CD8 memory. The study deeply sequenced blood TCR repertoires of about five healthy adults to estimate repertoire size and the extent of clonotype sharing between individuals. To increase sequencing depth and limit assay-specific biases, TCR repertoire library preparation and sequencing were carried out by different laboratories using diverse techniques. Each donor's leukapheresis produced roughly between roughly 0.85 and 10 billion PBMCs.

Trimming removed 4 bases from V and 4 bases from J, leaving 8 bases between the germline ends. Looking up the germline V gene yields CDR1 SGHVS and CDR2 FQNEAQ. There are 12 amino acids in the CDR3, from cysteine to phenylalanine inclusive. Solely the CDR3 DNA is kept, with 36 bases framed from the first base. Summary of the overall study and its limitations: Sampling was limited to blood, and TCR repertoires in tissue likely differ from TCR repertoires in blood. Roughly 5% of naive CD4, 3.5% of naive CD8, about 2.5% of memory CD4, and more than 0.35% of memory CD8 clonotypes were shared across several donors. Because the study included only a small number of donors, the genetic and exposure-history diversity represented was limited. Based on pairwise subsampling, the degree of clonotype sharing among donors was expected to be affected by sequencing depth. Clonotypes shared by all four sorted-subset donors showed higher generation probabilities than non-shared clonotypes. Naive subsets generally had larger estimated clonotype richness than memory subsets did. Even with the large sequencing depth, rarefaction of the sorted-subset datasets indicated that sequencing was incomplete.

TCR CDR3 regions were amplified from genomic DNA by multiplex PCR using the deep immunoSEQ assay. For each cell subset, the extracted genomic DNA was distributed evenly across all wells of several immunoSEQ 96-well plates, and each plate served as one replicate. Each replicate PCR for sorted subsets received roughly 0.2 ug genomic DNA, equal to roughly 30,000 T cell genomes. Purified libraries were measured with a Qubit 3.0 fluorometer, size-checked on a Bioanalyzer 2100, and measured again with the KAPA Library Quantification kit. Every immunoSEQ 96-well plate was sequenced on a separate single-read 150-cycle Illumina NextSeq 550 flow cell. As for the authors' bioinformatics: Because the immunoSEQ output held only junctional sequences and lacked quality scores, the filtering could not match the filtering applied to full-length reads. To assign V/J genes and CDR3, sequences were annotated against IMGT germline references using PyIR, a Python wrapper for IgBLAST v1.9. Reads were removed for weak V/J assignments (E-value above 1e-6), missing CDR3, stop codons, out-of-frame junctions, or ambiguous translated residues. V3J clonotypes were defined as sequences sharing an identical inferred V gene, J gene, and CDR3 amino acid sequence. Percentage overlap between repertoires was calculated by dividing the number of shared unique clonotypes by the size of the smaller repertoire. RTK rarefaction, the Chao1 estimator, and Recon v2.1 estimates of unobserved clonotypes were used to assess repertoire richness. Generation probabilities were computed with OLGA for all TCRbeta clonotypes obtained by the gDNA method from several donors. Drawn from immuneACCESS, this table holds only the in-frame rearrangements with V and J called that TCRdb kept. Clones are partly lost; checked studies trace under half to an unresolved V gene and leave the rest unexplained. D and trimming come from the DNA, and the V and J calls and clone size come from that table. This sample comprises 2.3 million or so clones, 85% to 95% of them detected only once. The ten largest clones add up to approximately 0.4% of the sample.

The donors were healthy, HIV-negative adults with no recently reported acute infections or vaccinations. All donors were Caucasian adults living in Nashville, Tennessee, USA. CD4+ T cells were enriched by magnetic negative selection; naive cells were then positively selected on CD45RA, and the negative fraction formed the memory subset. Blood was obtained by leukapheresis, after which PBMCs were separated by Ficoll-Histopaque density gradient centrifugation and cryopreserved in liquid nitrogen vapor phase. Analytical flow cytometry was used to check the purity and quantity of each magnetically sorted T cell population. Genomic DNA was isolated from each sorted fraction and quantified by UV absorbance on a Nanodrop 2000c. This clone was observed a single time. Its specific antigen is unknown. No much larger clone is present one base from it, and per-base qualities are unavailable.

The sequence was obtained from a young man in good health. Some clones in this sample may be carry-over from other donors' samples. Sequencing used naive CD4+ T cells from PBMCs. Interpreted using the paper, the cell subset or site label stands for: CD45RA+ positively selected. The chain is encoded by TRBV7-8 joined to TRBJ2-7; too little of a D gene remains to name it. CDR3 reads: CASSSTQYEQYF. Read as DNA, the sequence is TGTGCCAGCAGCTCGACCCAGTACGAGCAGTACTTC.